These 7 T cell receptor beta chains originate from one sample sequenced in a study of early T cells in non-severe SARS-CoV-2 infection. Each CDR3 protein gets one entry after TCRdb re-called the 5' RACE reads with MiXCR. The table records fewer than 85,000 distinct CDR3 sequences, about 12% of them present only once. Sequenced: whole blood. Receptors originate from an adult who was a healthcare worker with PCR-confirmed SARS-CoV-2 infection or an uninfected control (not recorded which).

In this sample, this clonotype turned up many times. CDR3 bases: TGTGCCAGCAGTTTAAACAGGGCGACAGATACGCAGTATTTT. Its translation: CASSLNRATDTQYF. This chain joins TRBV28 and TRBJ2-3; D is possibly TRBD1 (6 bases). Trimming removed 2 bases from V and 3 bases from J, with 9 bases in between. This CDR3 has 14 amino acids. Germline assignment: CDR1 MDHEN and CDR2 SYDVKM.

The chain recombines TRBV3-1 with TRBJ1-5; no definite D call. The V gene's germline CDR1 is LGHDT and CDR2 YNNKEL (reference sequence). Trimming stripped 3 bases from V and 7 bases from J, with 16 bases between. This CDR3 contains 15 residues. The CDR3: CASSQVLGEFQPQHF. For the CDR3, the DNA is TGTGCCAGCAGCCAGGTCCTGGGAGAATTCCAGCCCCAGCATTTT.

This chain links TRBV7-2 with TRBJ2-7; no clear D. Trimming left V 5 bases short and J 0 bases short, with 14 bases between. Germline assignment: CDR1 SGHTA and CDR2 FQGNSA. The CDR3 spans 15 residues. The CDR3 nucleotides read TGTGCCAGCAGCCTACAACGTGGGGTCTCCTACGAGCAGTACTTC. Its translation is CASSLQRGVSYEQYF.

This clonotype was detected a few times. The chain combines TRBV5-1 with TRBJ1-2, with 7 bases lining up with TRBD1. The CDR3 has 13 amino acids. V was pared by 4 bases and J by 6 bases, with 6 bases of the junction left unmatched. Germline CDR1 is SGHRS and CDR2 is YFSETQ. CDR3 in DNA: TGCGCCAGCAGCGCCGGGACAGTCGATGGCTACACCTTC. Its protein product is CASSAGTVDGYTF.

This clonotype came up a few times. The chain has TRBV5-6 and TRBJ2-1, with D possibly matching TRBD1 (6 bases). Looked up from germline, CDR1 is SGHDT and CDR2 is YYEEEE. This CDR3 comprises 11 residues. V lost 6 bases to trimming and J lost 10 bases, with 11 bases between them. CDR3 in DNA: TGTGCCAGCATCGCCGGGACAGAGCAGTTCTTC. Translated: CASIAGTEQFF.

In its sample, this clonotype was seen a few times. V usage is TRBV28 and J usage is TRBJ1-2, with D unclear. The CDR3 spans 14 residues. V gave up 5 bases and J gave up 4 bases, with 14 bases separating them. Germline values: CDR1 MDHEN, CDR2 SYDVKM. The CDR3 is CASSTGRDFYGYTF. As DNA, the CDR3 is TGTGCCAGCAGTACCGGCCGGGATTTCTATGGCTACACCTTC.

This clonotype showed up many times. This chain connects TRBV5-1 to TRBJ2-7; a weak D match, TRBD1 (6 bases). V lost 0 bases, J lost 6 bases, and 10 bases lay in between. In germline, CDR1 is SGHRS, CDR2 YFSETQ. The CDR3 covers 13 residues. The CDR3 here is CASSLGVRGEQYF. The CDR3 region has the DNA TGCGCCAGCAGCTTGGGGGTCAGGGGCGAGCAGTACTTC.